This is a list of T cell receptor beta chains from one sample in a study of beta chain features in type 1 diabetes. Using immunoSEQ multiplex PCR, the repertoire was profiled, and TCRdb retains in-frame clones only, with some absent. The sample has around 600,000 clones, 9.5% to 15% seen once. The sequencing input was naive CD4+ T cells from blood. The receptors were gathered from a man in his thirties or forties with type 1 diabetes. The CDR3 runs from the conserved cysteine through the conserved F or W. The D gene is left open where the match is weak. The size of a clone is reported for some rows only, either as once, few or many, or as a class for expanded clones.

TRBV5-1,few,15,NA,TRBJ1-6,TGCGCCAGCAGCTTGGACCGGTCCTATAATTCACCCCTCCACTTT,CASSLDRSYNSPLHF
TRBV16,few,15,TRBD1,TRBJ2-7,TGTGCCAGCAGCCCAGGGACAGGAGGAGTCTACGAGCAGTACTTC,CASSPGTGGVYEQYF
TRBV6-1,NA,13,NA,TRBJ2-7,TGTGCCAGCAGTGATAACAGGGTCCACGAGCAGTACTTC,CASSDNRVHEQYF
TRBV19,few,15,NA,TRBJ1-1,TGTGCCAGTAGTATGATGCAGTTCATGAACACTGAAGCTTTCTTT,CASSMMQFMNTEAFF
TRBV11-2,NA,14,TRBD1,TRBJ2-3,TGTGCCAGCAGCCGACAGGGGGCCACAGATACGCAGTATTTT,CASSRQGATDTQYF
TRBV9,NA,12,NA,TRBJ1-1,TGTGCCAGCAGCGCGGGCGGGACTGAAGCTTTCTTT,CASSAGGTEAFF
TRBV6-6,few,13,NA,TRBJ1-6,TGTGCCAGCAAGACAGATCTTAATTCACCCCTCCACTTT,CASKTDLNSPLHF
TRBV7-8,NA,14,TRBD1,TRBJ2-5,TGTGCCAGCAGCGGGACAGGGGGCGTGGAGACCCAGTACTTC,CASSGTGGVETQYF
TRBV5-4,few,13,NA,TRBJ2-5,TGTGCCAGCAGATTTCAGGCTCAAGAGACCCAGTACTTC,CASRFQAQETQYF
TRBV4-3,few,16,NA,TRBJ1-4,TGCGCCAGCAGCCAAGAGGGAAAGGGTTCTACGGAAAAACTGTTTTTT,CASSQEGKGSTEKLFF
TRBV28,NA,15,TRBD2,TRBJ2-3,TGTGCCAGCACCGGGCGGGGGATGGCCAGGGATACGCAGTATTTT,CASTGRGMARDTQYF
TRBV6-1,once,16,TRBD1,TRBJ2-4,TGTGCCAGCAGTGAAGAGGCCTACAGGGGTGGAAACATTCAGTACTTC,CASSEEAYRGGNIQYF
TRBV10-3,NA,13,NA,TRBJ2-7,TGTGCCATCAGCCAAGGGGAAAGTTACGAGCAGTACTTC,CAISQGESYEQYF
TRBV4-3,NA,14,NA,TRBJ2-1,TGCGCCAGCAGCCAAGGTGAACCCGACCATGAGCAGTTCTTC,CASSQGEPDHEQFF
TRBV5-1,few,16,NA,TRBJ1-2,TGCGCCAGCAGCTTTGATGGGAGGATGGGCCGGGGCGGCTACACCTTC,CASSFDGRMGRGGYTF
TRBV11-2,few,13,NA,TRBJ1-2,TGTGCCAGCAGCTTAGAAGGGCAATCTGGCTACACCTTC,CASSLEGQSGYTF
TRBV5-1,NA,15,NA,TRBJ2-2,TGCGCCAGCAGCTTTGATGCTGACACCACCGGGGAGCTGTTTTTT,CASSFDADTTGELFF
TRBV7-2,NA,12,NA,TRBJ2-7,TGTGCCAGCAGCCTTATTTCCTACGAGCAGTACTTC,CASSLISYEQYF
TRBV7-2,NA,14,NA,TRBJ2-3,TGTGCCAGCAGCCTTGGATGGGGCACAGATACGCAGTATTTT,CASSLGWGTDTQYF
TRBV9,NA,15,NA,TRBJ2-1,TGTGCCAGCAGCGTAGGCAGGGGAAGGGACAATGAGCAGTTCTTC,CASSVGRGRDNEQFF
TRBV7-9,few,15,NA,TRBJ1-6,TGTGCCAGCAGGGGTGATGGTGGGGGCGATTCACCCCTCCACTTT,CASRGDGGGDSPLHF
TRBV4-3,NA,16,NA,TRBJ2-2,TGCGCCAGCAGCCAAGATGCAGCCTCAAGATCCGGGGAGCTGTTTTTT,CASSQDAASRSGELFF
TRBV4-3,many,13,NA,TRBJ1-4,TGCGCCAGCAGCCAAGACTCTCGACGGAAACTGTTTTTT,CASSQDSRRKLFF
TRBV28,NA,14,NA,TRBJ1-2,TGTGCCAGCAGTTGGGCCTCATCCCCGGCTGGCTACACCTTC,CASSWASSPAGYTF
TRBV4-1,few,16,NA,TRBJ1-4,TGCGCCAGCAGCCAAGATAATAGGGGAGGGAATGAAAAACTGTTTTTT,CASSQDNRGGNEKLFF
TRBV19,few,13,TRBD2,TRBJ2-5,TGTGCCAGTAGTATTCGGGAGGGGCGGACCCAGTACTTC,CASSIREGRTQYF
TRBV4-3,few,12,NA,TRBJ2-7,TGCGCCAGCAGCCAAGACGGCTACGAGCAGTACTTC,CASSQDGYEQYF
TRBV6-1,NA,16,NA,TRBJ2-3,TGTGCCAGCAGTGAAGGGGTGGCCTTTACCACAGATACGCAGTATTTT,CASSEGVAFTTDTQYF
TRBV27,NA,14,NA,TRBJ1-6,TGTGCCAGCACTACGACCCTCCTCCGTTCACCCCTCCACTTT,CASTTTLLRSPLHF
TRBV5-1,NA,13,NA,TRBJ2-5,TGCGCCAGCAATTTACAGGGCCAAGAGACCCAGTACTTC,CASNLQGQETQYF
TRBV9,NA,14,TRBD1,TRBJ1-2,TGTGCCAGCAGTGCGGGACAGGGTTCCGGAGGCTACACCTTC,CASSAGQGSGGYTF
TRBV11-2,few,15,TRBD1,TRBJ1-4,TGTGCCAGCAGCAAGCAACAGGGGGCGTGGGAAAAACTGTTTTTT,CASSKQQGAWEKLFF
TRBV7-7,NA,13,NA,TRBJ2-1,TGTGCTAGCAGCTTAAGCCAGTACAATGAGCAGTTCTTC,CASSLSQYNEQFF
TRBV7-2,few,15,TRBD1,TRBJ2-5,TGTGCCAGCAGCTGGAGACAGGGGGCAAGAGAGACCCAGTACTTC,CASSWRQGARETQYF
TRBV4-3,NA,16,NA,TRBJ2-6,TGCGCCAGCAGCCAAGATCCGGTCGCCGGGGCCAACGTCCTGACTTTC,CASSQDPVAGANVLTF
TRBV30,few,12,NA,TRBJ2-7,TGTGCCTGGAGTGCCACAAGATACGAGCAGTACTTC,CAWSATRYEQYF
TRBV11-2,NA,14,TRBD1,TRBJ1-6,TGTGCCAGCAGCTCGTACAGGGGCGGGTCACCCCTCCACTTT,CASSSYRGGSPLHF
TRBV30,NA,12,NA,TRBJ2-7,TGTGCCTGGGGCCGAGGGACCTACGAGCAGTACTTC,CAWGRGTYEQYF
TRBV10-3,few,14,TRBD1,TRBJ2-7,TGTGCCATCAGTGATGCGGGACAGGGTAACGAGCAGTACTTC,CAISDAGQGNEQYF
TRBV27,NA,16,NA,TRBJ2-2,TGTGCCAGCAGTTTACTTAGGGCCGCGAACACCGGGGAGCTGTTTTTT,CASSLLRAANTGELFF
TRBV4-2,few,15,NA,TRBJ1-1,TGTGCCAGCAGCCATCTCAGTAAAATGAACACTGAAGCTTTCTTT,CASSHLSKMNTEAFF